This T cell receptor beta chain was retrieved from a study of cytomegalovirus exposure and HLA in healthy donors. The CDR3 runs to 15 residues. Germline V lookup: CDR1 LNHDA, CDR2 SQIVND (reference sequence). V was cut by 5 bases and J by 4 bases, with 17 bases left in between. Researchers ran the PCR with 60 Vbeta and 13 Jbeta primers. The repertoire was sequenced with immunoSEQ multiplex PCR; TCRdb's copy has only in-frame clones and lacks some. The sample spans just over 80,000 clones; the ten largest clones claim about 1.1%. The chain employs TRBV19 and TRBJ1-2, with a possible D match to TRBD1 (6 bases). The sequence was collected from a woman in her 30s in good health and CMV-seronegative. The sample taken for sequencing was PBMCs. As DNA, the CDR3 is TGTGCCAGTAGTCCCGTACAGGGTCCCTCCTATGGCTACACCTTC. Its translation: CASSPVQGPSYGYTF.